The table lists the clone carrying this T cell receptor beta chain with many counts. Its antigen remains unknown. Germline CDR1 SGHNT, CDR2 YYREEE (reference sequence). Trimming removed 0 bases from V and 2 bases from J, with 14 bases in between. CDR3 length equals 16 residues. This entry belongs to a study of neurological immune-mediated disorders. General study findings and limits: HTLV-1-associated myelopathy had the most TCR clonal expansion, whereas multiple sclerosis had the least (lower than in healthy controls).

With 10-nucleotide random UMIs included, cDNA was synthesized by 5'RACE. TCRdb reanalysed the 5' RACE reads using MiXCR and keeps one entry per CDR3 protein. This sample has under 85,000 distinct CDR3 sequences; 10% to 13% occur once, and the top ten carry around 1.8%. The unsorted libraries were made from 2 million PBMCs kept at -80 C. This rearrangement joins TRBV5-4 to TRBJ2-5; the D gene is possibly TRBD2 (6 bases). Input material: PBMCs. The receptor was isolated from a man between 40 and 49 years old in good health. CDR3 sequence (DNA): TGTGCCAGCAGCTTGGGAGGCGGGGTGAATCAAGAGACCCAGTACTTC. This encodes CASSLGGGVNQETQYF.